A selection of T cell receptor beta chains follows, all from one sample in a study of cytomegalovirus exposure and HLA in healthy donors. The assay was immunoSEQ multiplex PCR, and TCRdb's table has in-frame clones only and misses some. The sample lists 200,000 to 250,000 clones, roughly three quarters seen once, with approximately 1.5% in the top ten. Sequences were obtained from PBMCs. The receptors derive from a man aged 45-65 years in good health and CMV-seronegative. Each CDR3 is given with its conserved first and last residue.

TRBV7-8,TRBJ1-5,CASHDSQSGQPQHF
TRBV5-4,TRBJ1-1,CASSRQGTTEAFF
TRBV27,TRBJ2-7,CASSLYGGSYEQYF
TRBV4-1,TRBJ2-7,CASSQAEGTYEQYF
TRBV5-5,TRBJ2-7,CASTWGGASSYEQYF
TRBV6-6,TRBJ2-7,CASSRDTYEQYF
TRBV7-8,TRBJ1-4,CASSSDKDRGQKLFF
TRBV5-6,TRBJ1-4,CASSPRTDLNEKLFF
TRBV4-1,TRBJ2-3,CASSPGTGVSTDTQYF
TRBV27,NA,CASSLWLAGRYEQYF
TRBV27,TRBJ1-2,CASSPFSSANYGYTF
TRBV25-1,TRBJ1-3,CASSEAGVSGNTIYF
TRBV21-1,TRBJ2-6,CASSKMRGSGANVLTF
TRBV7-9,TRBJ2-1,CASSHEIYNEQFF
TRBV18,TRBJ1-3,CASSPSQGAGNTIYF
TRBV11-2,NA,CASIPPRGKSKYEQYF
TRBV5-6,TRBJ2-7,CASSPLGGAEALYEQYF
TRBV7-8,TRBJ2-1,CASSPGTSGKGHEQFF
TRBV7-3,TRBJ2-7,CASSRIAGYEQYF
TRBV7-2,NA,CASSKEDLTGRGEQYF
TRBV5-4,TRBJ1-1,CASSLTTGPTEAFF
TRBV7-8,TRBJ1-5,CASSLQGAREPQHF
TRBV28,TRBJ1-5,CASSILIGGNQPQHF
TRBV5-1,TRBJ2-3,CASSRERGPNTDTQYF
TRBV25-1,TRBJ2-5,CASSDRRLAGGRQETQYF
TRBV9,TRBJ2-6,CASSGGGGANGLTF
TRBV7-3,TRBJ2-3,CASSLIPLAGGITDTQYF
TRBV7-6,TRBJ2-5,CASSPGTGGETQYF
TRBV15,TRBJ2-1,CATSRDSSGNEQFF
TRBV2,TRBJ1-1,CARKNSGQGGNTEAFF
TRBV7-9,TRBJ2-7,CASSRGLAGSDEQYF
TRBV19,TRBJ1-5,CASSIGSGQGNQPQHF
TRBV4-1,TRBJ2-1,CASSQTETSGTYNEQFF
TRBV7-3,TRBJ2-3,CASSPTGTSGTDTQYF
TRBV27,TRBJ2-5,CASSFGQGKETQYF
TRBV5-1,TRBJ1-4,CASARGSNEKLFF
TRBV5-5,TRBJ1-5,CASSATGNSNQPQHF
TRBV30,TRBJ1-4,CAWSWGVNEKLFF
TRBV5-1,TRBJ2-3,CASSLVAGANTDTQYF
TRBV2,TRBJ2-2,CASSNNRGAGELFF
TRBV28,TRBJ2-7,CASSFSGTGYYEQYF
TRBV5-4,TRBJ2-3,CASSLAGGRPTTDTQYF
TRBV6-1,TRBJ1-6,CAAIGRSSYNSPLHF
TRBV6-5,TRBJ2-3,CASRSDRGGTDTQYF
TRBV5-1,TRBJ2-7,CASSYQKSSYEQYF